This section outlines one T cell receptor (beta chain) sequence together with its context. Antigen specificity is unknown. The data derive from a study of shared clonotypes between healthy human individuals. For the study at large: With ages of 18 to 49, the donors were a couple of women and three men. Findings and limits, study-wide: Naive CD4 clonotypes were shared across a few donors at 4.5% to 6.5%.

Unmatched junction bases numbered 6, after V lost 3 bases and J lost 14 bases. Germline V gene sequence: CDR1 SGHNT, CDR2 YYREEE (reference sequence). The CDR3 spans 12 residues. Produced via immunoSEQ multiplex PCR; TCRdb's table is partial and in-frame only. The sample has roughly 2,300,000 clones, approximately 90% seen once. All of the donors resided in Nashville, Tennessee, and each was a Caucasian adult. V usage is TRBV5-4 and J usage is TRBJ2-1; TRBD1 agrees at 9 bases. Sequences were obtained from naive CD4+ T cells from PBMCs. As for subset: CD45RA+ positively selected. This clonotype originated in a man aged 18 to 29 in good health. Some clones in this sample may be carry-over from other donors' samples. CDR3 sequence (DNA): TGTGCCAGCAGCTCCACAGGGGGCAGGGAGTTCTTC. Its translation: CASSSTGGREFF.